This record concerns one T cell receptor beta chain sequence. This record comes from a study of T cell responses to AZD1222 COVID-19 vaccine. Germline loops: CDR1 MDHEN, CDR2 SYDVKM. The CDR3 consists of 12 residues. TCRdb keeps only in-frame clones here, not all; method: immunoSEQ multiplex PCR. The table lists approximately 190,000 clones, over 80% of them singletons. This chain connects TRBV28 to TRBJ2-7; 9 bases match TRBD1. The receptor was derived from an adult in good health. The input for sequencing was peripheral blood, taken on day 0 of AZD1222 vaccination. The CDR3 region has the DNA TGTGCTTGCGCGGGACAGGGACTCGAGCAGTACTTC. This translates into CACAGQGLEQYF.